This is a list of T cell receptor beta chains from one sample in a study of T-cell memory formation after mild COVID-19. One entry per CDR3 protein results from TCRdb running MiXCR on the 5' RACE reads. This repertoire shows roughly 250,000 distinct CDR3 sequences, 16% found once; its top ten account for more than 20%. The sequenced sample was PBMCs or a T cell subset sorted from them (not recorded which). These receptors came from a man younger than 30 who had mild COVID-19 (a few samples of this study predate the infection). Cell type and time point are not known. Each CDR3 is given with its conserved first and last residue. A D gene is named only where the DNA matches it firmly. The size of a clone is reported for some rows only, either as once, few or many, or as a class for expanded clones.

d_call: TRBD2; j_call: TRBJ2-1; clone_size: large; v_call: TRBV27; cdr3_nt: TGTGCCACCGGGACTAGAGGGGGGGGTCGGTTCTTC; cdr3_aa: CATGTRGGGRFF
d_call: NA; j_call: TRBJ1-1; clone_size: NA; v_call: TRBV3-2; cdr3_nt: TGTGCCAGCAGCCAATGGGATATTGGGCTGAACACTGAAGCTTTCTTT; cdr3_aa: CASSQWDIGLNTEAFF
d_call: TRBD1; j_call: TRBJ1-5; clone_size: NA; v_call: TRBV10-3; cdr3_nt: TGTGCCATCAGCCCGGGACAGGGCTACAATCAGCCCCAGCATTTT; cdr3_aa: CAISPGQGYNQPQHF
d_call: TRBD2; j_call: TRBJ2-3; clone_size: NA; v_call: TRBV7-2; cdr3_nt: TGTGCCAGCAGGAGGGGACTAGGCGGGGGGGATACGCAGTATTTT; cdr3_aa: CASRRGLGGGDTQYF
d_call: NA; j_call: TRBJ1-2; clone_size: NA; v_call: TRBV6-5; cdr3_nt: TGTGCCAGCAGTTACGGGGGGCAGAACTATGGCTACACCTTC; cdr3_aa: CASSYGGQNYGYTF
d_call: NA; j_call: TRBJ1-1; clone_size: NA; v_call: TRBV5-1; cdr3_nt: TGCGCCAGCAGCTTGTCCCGGGGGAACACTGAAGCTTTCTTT; cdr3_aa: CASSLSRGNTEAFF
d_call: TRBD2; j_call: TRBJ2-1; clone_size: few; v_call: TRBV12-3/TRBV12-4; cdr3_nt: TGTGCCAGCAGTTTCAGTGGCGGGGGATCCTACAATGAGCAGTTCTTC; cdr3_aa: CASSFSGGGSYNEQFF
d_call: NA; j_call: TRBJ2-4; clone_size: NA; v_call: TRBV7-2; cdr3_nt: TGTGCCAGCAGGGGGGTCCTAGCCAAAAACATTCAGTACTTC; cdr3_aa: CASRGVLAKNIQYF
d_call: NA; j_call: TRBJ1-2; clone_size: NA; v_call: TRBV7-2; cdr3_nt: TGTGCCAGCAGCACCCGGGACGGGGCGTCGGGCTATGGCTACACCTTC; cdr3_aa: CASSTRDGASGYGYTF
d_call: NA; j_call: TRBJ1-2; clone_size: NA; v_call: TRBV9; cdr3_nt: TGTGCCAGCAGCGCGGACAGTTACTACACCTTC; cdr3_aa: CASSADSYYTF
d_call: NA; j_call: TRBJ2-2; clone_size: NA; v_call: TRBV19; cdr3_nt: TGTGCCAGTAGCAGAGGGCGGAACACCGGGGAGCTGTTTTTT; cdr3_aa: CASSRGRNTGELFF
d_call: NA; j_call: TRBJ1-1; clone_size: few; v_call: TRBV6-6; cdr3_nt: TGTGCCAGCAGTTATCGCGGGGACAATGTAGCTTTCTTT; cdr3_aa: CASSYRGDNVAFF
d_call: NA; j_call: TRBJ2-1; clone_size: NA; v_call: TRBV11-2; cdr3_nt: TGTGCCAGCAGCTTAGGTACCGGGACGGCCTCGGTTGAGCAGTTCTTC; cdr3_aa: CASSLGTGTASVEQFF
d_call: NA; j_call: TRBJ2-7; clone_size: NA; v_call: TRBV30; cdr3_nt: TGTGCCTGGAGTGTACAAGGGGCCTACGAGCAGTACTTC; cdr3_aa: CAWSVQGAYEQYF
d_call: NA; j_call: TRBJ2-2; clone_size: NA; v_call: TRBV12-3/TRBV12-4; cdr3_nt: TGTGCCAGCACCCCCCGGAACACCGGGGAGCTGTTTTTT; cdr3_aa: CASTPRNTGELFF
d_call: NA; j_call: TRBJ1-2; clone_size: NA; v_call: TRBV9; cdr3_nt: TGTGCCAGCAGCGGAACAGGAATCTATGGCTACACCTTC; cdr3_aa: CASSGTGIYGYTF
d_call: NA; j_call: TRBJ2-1; clone_size: few; v_call: TRBV12-5; cdr3_nt: TGTGCTAGTGGTCCCTCCCGGAATGAGCAGTTCTTC; cdr3_aa: CASGPSRNEQFF
d_call: NA; j_call: TRBJ1-4; clone_size: NA; v_call: TRBV18; cdr3_nt: TGTGCCAGCTCGCCTTATTCAGGGGATGAAAAACTGTTTTTT; cdr3_aa: CASSPYSGDEKLFF
d_call: TRBD2; j_call: TRBJ2-3; clone_size: NA; v_call: TRBV20-1; cdr3_nt: TGCAGTGCTAGAGATTTCACTAGCGGATTAGATACGCAGTATTTT; cdr3_aa: CSARDFTSGLDTQYF
d_call: NA; j_call: TRBJ2-7; clone_size: NA; v_call: TRBV4-2; cdr3_nt: TGTGCCAGCAGCCAAGATGCCACCTACGAGCAGTACTTC; cdr3_aa: CASSQDATYEQYF
d_call: TRBD1; j_call: TRBJ2-2; clone_size: NA; v_call: TRBV10-3; cdr3_nt: TGTGCCATCAACCCAACAGGGGGTATCGGGGAGCTGTTTTTT; cdr3_aa: CAINPTGGIGELFF
d_call: TRBD1; j_call: TRBJ1-2; clone_size: few; v_call: TRBV11-2; cdr3_nt: TGTGCCAGCAGCTCGATCCGGACAGGGAACTATGGCTACACCTTC; cdr3_aa: CASSSIRTGNYGYTF
d_call: TRBD1; j_call: TRBJ2-3; clone_size: many; v_call: TRBV4-1; cdr3_nt: TGCGCCAGCAGCCAAGAGGGACAGGCTACAGATACGCAGTATTTT; cdr3_aa: CASSQEGQATDTQYF
d_call: TRBD2; j_call: TRBJ2-3; clone_size: NA; v_call: TRBV20-1; cdr3_nt: TGCAGTGCTCCCCAACGGGGGGGAAGAGGTTCAGATACGCAGTATTTT; cdr3_aa: CSAPQRGGRGSDTQYF
d_call: NA; j_call: TRBJ2-3; clone_size: NA; v_call: TRBV24-1; cdr3_nt: TGTGCCACCCGGAGGGCAGGTAGCACAGATACGCAGTATTTT; cdr3_aa: CATRRAGSTDTQYF
d_call: TRBD1; j_call: TRBJ1-1; clone_size: few; v_call: TRBV2; cdr3_nt: TGTGCCAGCAGTGGGTTGACAGGGGGCATTGAAGCTTTCTTT; cdr3_aa: CASSGLTGGIEAFF
d_call: NA; j_call: TRBJ2-5; clone_size: few; v_call: TRBV5-4; cdr3_nt: TGTGCCAGCAGCCCGGCTGGGGCAGAAGAGACCCAGTACTTC; cdr3_aa: CASSPAGAEETQYF
d_call: NA; j_call: TRBJ2-3; clone_size: NA; v_call: TRBV12-3/TRBV12-4; cdr3_nt: TGTGCCTCCGCCCCCCGACCCGAGCGCACTACTAGCACAGATACGCAGTATTTT; cdr3_aa: CASAPRPERTTSTDTQYF
d_call: NA; j_call: TRBJ2-2; clone_size: few; v_call: TRBV5-1; cdr3_nt: TGCGCCAGCAGCTTGGCCAGGCTGACCGGGGAGCTGTTTTTT; cdr3_aa: CASSLARLTGELFF
d_call: TRBD1; j_call: TRBJ2-3; clone_size: NA; v_call: TRBV6-2/TRBV6-3; cdr3_nt: TGTGCCAGCAGCCCCTGGGGGGACAGGGGCTTCCCAGATACGCAGTATTTT; cdr3_aa: CASSPWGDRGFPDTQYF
d_call: NA; j_call: TRBJ2-1; clone_size: few; v_call: TRBV9; cdr3_nt: TGTGCCAGCAGCGTAGACATTCGTGATGAGCAGTTCTTC; cdr3_aa: CASSVDIRDEQFF
d_call: NA; j_call: TRBJ2-3; clone_size: NA; v_call: TRBV7-2; cdr3_nt: TGTGCCAGCAGCTTAGGGTTGGGTAGCCCCACGGGTACGCAGTATTTT; cdr3_aa: CASSLGLGSPTGTQYF
d_call: TRBD2; j_call: TRBJ2-2; clone_size: few; v_call: TRBV5-1; cdr3_nt: TGCGCCAGCAGCACTAGCGGGGGGACGAACACCGGGGAGCTGTTTTTT; cdr3_aa: CASSTSGGTNTGELFF
d_call: TRBD1; j_call: TRBJ2-7; clone_size: many; v_call: TRBV7-2; cdr3_nt: TGTGCCAGCAGCTTAGTGCGAGGGGGACAGTTCTACGAGCAGTACTTC; cdr3_aa: CASSLVRGGQFYEQYF